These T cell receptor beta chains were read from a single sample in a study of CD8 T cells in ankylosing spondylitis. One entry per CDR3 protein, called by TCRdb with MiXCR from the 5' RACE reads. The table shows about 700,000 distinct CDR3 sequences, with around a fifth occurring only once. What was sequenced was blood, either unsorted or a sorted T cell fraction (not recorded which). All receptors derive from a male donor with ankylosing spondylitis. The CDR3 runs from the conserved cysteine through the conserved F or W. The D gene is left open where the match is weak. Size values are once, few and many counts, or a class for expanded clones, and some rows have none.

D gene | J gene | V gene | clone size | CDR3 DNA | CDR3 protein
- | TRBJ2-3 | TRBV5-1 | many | TGCGCCAGCAGCTTGGATTCTGATACGCAGTATTTT | CASSLDSDTQYF
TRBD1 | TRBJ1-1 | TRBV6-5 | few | TGTGCCAGCAGTTACTCAGTCCGGGGACAGGGGGGGCCTGAAGCTTTCTTT | CASSYSVRGQGGPEAFF
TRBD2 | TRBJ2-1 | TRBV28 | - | TGTGCCAGCAGTCTAGTAGCGGGAGGGTCCCGCAATGAGCAGTTCTTC | CASSLVAGGSRNEQFF
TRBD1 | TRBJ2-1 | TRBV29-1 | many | TGCAGCGTAGGGACAGGGCCAAGCTCCTACAATGAGCAGTTCTTC | CSVGTGPSSYNEQFF
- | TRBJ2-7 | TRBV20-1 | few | TGCAGTGCTAGGAGGTGGGCTAGTTACGAGCAGTACTTC | CSARRWASYEQYF
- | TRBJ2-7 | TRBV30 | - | TGTGCCTGGGGGGACGGCTCCTACGAGCAGTACTTC | CAWGDGSYEQYF
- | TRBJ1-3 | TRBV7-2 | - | TGTGCCAGCAGCTTAGGGCCCGCGCAAAACACCATATATTTT | CASSLGPAQNTIYF
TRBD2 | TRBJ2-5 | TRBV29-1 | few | TGCAGCGTTGAAGGGGTATTTCCTAGCGGGCCTATCCAAGAGACCCAGTACTTC | CSVEGVFPSGPIQETQYF
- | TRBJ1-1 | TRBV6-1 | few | TGTGCCAGCAGTCAGAGACGAGGACAGCTCATGAACACTGAAGCTTTCTTT | CASSQRRGQLMNTEAFF
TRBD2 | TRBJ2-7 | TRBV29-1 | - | TGCAGCGTCTCCGGGACTAGCGGTTCCTACGAGCAGTACTTC | CSVSGTSGSYEQYF
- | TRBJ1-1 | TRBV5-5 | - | TGTGCCAGCAGCTTGGTCCCCAAAGCTGAAGCTTTCTTT | CASSLVPKAEAFF
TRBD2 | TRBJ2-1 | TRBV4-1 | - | TGCGCCAGCAGCCAAGTGGGACTAGCGGGGGTAAAGGGTGAGCAGTTCTTC | CASSQVGLAGVKGEQFF
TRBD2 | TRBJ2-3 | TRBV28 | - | TGTGCCACTTGGACTAGCGGAACAAGCACAGATACGCAGTATTTT | CATWTSGTSTDTQYF
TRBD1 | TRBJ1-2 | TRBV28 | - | TGTGCCAGCAGCGGGGACAGGGTTTATGGCTACACCTTC | CASSGDRVYGYTF
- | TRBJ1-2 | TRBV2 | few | TGTGCCAGCAGTGAAGGTTCCGAATCCGGGGGCTACACCTTC | CASSEGSESGGYTF
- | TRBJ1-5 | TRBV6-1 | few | TGTGCCACCCTGGACAGAATACTAAATCAGCCCCAGCATTTT | CATLDRILNQPQHF
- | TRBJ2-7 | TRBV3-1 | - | TGTGCCAGCAGACGAGACAGTGGAAACGAGCAGTACTTC | CASRRDSGNEQYF
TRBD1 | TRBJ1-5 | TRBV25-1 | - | TGTGCCAGCAGTTCCCGGGACAGGGTCAATCAGCCCCAGCATTTT | CASSSRDRVNQPQHF
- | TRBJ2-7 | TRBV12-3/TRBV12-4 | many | TGTGCCAGCAGCCAGGGTCCCTACGAGCAGTACTTC | CASSQGPYEQYF
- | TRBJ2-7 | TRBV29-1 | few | TGCAGCGTTAGCCTGGGCTACGAGCAGTACTTC | CSVSLGYEQYF
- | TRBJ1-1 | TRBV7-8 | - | TGTGCCAGCAGCTTAGCGCTGGGGGGGCGCCGTACTGAAGCTTTCTTT | CASSLALGGRRTEAFF
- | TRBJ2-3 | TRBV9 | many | TGTGCCAGCAGCGTAAAGTCGTCAGATACGCAGTATTTT | CASSVKSSDTQYF